The 6 T cell receptor beta chains listed next were all sequenced from one sample in a study of cytomegalovirus exposure and HLA in healthy donors. Some clones are missing from TCRdb's copy, which holds only in-frame ones; the method was immunoSEQ multiplex PCR. The sample consists of about 150,000 clones, 75% to 90% of them appearing once. Sequenced material: PBMCs. Receptors originate from a young man in good health and CMV-seropositive.

The V gene is TRBV9, the J gene TRBJ2-5; a possible D gene is TRBD1 (6 bases). This CDR3 has 15 amino acids. Trimming left V 3 bases short and J 3 bases short, with 15 bases between. Germline CDR1 is SGDLS and CDR2 is YYNGEE. CDR3 loop: CASSGRQVGEETQYF. In DNA, the CDR3 is TGTGCCAGCAGCGGCAGACAGGTTGGCGAAGAGACCCAGTACTTC.

The CDR3 coding sequence is TGTGCCAGCAGCAAGCGGGAGCACACCGGGGAGCTGTTTTTT. It is translated as CASSKREHTGELFF. The gene calls are TRBV7-8 and TRBJ2-2, with 8 bases aligning to TRBD2. CDR3 length equals 14 residues. Per germline, CDR1 SGHVS and CDR2 FQNEAQ. After removal of 5 bases from V and 3 bases from J, the junction contained 2 bases not matched to a gene.

The chain carries TRBV19 and TRBJ2-1; the match to TRBD1 covers 8 bases. Germline assignment: CDR1 LNHDA and CDR2 SQIVND (reference sequence). V was pared by 4 bases and J by 7 bases, with 9 bases of the junction left unmatched. The CDR3 is made up of 15 amino acids. The CDR3, as DNA: TGTGCCAGTAGTAAAGTATCAGGGGGCCGAAATGAGCAGTTCTTC. Amino acids: CASSKVSGGRNEQFF.

The chain combines TRBV5-1 with TRBJ2-2, with D possibly matching TRBD1 (6 bases). CDR3 size: 16 residues. Germline V CDR1 and CDR2: SGHRS, YFSETQ. Trimming removed 3 bases from V and 2 bases from J, with 14 bases in between. CDR3 protein: CASSSSGTQNTGELFF. CDR3 bases: TGCGCCAGCAGCTCTTCCGGGACACAAAACACCGGGGAGCTGTTTTTT.

The chain uses TRBV7-8 and TRBJ2-3; possible D gene TRBD2, 5 bases. From germline, CDR1 is SGHVS and CDR2 FQNEAQ. This CDR3 comprises 15 residues. Deletions cut 1 base from V and 2 bases from J, with 10 bases between. The CDR3 protein is CASSLGGYDTDTQYF. The CDR3 region has the DNA TGTGCCAGCAGCTTAGGAGGGTATGACACAGATACGCAGTATTTT.

The chain recombines TRBV7-2 with TRBJ2-3, with 9 bases identical to TRBD2. CDR1 is SGHTA, CDR2 FQGNSA, per germline. V was clipped by 4 bases and J by 0 bases; unmatched bases: 8. CDR3 length: 17 residues. In nucleotides, the CDR3 is TGTGCCAGCAGCTCGGGCGGGGGGGACTCTAGCACAGATACGCAGTATTTT. Protein: CASSSGGGDSSTDTQYF.